This T cell receptor (beta chain) was captured in a study of T-cell reconstitution after alpha-beta-depleted transplantation in children. The study, taken as a whole, reports: Newly produced T cells mostly provided counts and TCRbeta diversity after one year, as hyperexpanded clones declined. The origin of high day-60 TCRbeta diversity in some patients lay in surviving recipient T cells and thymic progenitors. Expanded graft clones, several hundred of them, were reportedly the source of alpha-beta T cells about two months after transplant.

The TCRbeta library was prepared with unique molecular identifiers. Via MiXCR, TCRdb re-called the PCR reads, giving one row per CDR3 protein. The sample carries approximately 190,000 distinct CDR3 sequences, around 9.2% recorded once. This clonotype was seen many times. Its specificity is not known. The V segment lost 5 bases and the J segment 2 bases; nucleotides outside the gene matches: 2. The germline V gene encodes CDR1 DFQATT and CDR2 SNEGSKA (reference sequence). The CDR3 totals 14 residues. V usage is TRBV20-1 and J usage is TRBJ2-5, with 13 bases aligning to TRBD2. This sequence originates from a male patient between 2 and 9 years old who had a stem cell transplant for acute myeloid leukemia, so the T cells may come from the graft donor. The sequenced sample was PBMCs, mostly from graft donor cells, obtained 360 days after TCRalphabeta/CD19-depleted stem cell transplant. The CDR3 nucleotides read TGCAGTGCTTTGGGACTAGCGGGACAAGAGACCCAGTACTTC. Translation gives CSALGLAGQETQYF.